This note documents a single T cell receptor (beta chain) sequence. Its cognate antigen is unknown. These data belong to a study of CD8+ T cells in alopecia areata. Study-wide findings and caveats: An increase in clonality over normal scalp was evident in lesional scalp, especially alopecia totalis/universalis.

The sequencing template was cDNA reverse transcribed from extracted RNA. Some clones are missing from TCRdb's copy, which holds only in-frame ones; the method was immunoSEQ multiplex PCR. Among about 110,000 clones listed, 55% to 60% were seen once. Those with alopecia areata gave lesional scalp punch biopsies and peripheral blood. Sorted out of PBMCs were CD4+ T cells and CD8+ T cells. The germline V gene has CDR1 SGDLS and CDR2 YYNGEE. Trimming removed 0 bases from V and 4 bases from J, with 4 bases in between. The length of the CDR3 is 12 residues. Sample: NKG2D-low CD8+ T cells sorted from blood. This clonotype was obtained from a human donor with alopecia areata. This rearrangement joins TRBV9 to TRBJ2-5; D call uncertain. CDR3: CASSVESETQYF. In DNA form, the CDR3 reads TGTGCCAGCAGCGTAGAGTCAGAGACCCAGTACTTC.